Shown below are 27 T cell receptor beta chains from a single sample sequenced in a study of T-cell reconstitution after alpha-beta-depleted transplantation in children. Unique molecular identifiers were used in preparing the TCRbeta library. A single record per CDR3 protein comes from TCRdb applying MiXCR to the PCR reads. The sample lists roughly 310,000 distinct CDR3 sequences; over 20% were seen once. The sample here was PBMCs, mostly from graft donor cells, taken 180 days after TCRalphabeta/CD19-depleted stem cell transplant. The receptors originated from a male patient younger than 18 who had a stem cell transplant for acute lymphoblastic leukemia, so the T cells may come from the graft donor.

The J gene is TRBJ1-4, the V gene TRBV6-1; D unclear. Germline CDR1 MNHNS, CDR2 SASEGT. This CDR3 is 14 amino acids long. Trimming pared 7 bases from V and 0 bases from J, leaving 9 bases between. The CDR3 nucleotides read TGTGCCAGCAAAAGGACGGCAACTAATGAAAAACTGTTTTTT. Encoded protein: CASKRTATNEKLFF.

This clonotype was seen a handful of times. The chain recombines TRBV12-3 or TRBV12-4 with TRBJ2-5; D assignment may be TRBD1 or TRBD2 (5 bases each). V lost 3 bases and J 4 bases, leaving 15 bases between the germline ends. The CDR3 is 15 amino acids. The CDR3 reads CASSFRDQRVETQYF. CDR3 nucleotide sequence: TGTGCCAGCAGTTTCCGGGACCAGAGGGTAGAGACCCAGTACTTC.

The V call is TRBV3-1, the J call TRBJ2-5; TRBD2 matches 11 bases. CDR1 LGHDT and CDR2 YNNKEL come from the germline V gene (reference sequence). CDR3 size: 15 residues. Trimming took 5 bases from V and 2 from J; bases not matched to a gene: 4. The CDR3 sequence: CASSEGLAEQETQYF. The CDR3 DNA sequence: TGTGCCAGCAGCGAGGGACTAGCGGAGCAAGAGACCCAGTACTTC.

The table lists this clonotype with many counts. V gene TRBV5-1 combines with J gene TRBJ1-1, with 8 bases identical to TRBD1. Trimming cost V 7 bases and J 7 bases; bases outside gene matches: 21. CDR3 length: 17 residues. The germline CDR1 and CDR2 sequences are SGHRS and YFSETQ. The CDR3 DNA sequence: TGCGCCAGCGGATTTGGTTGGACAGGGCTTAACCTCGGTGAAGCTTTCTTT. It is translated as CASGFGWTGLNLGEAFF.

The chain has TRBV12-3 or TRBV12-4 and TRBJ2-1, with unresolved D. Trimming removed 4 bases at V and 9 bases at J, with 4 bases between. The CDR3 length is 10 residues. CDR3 in amino acids: CASSSGEQFF. For the CDR3, the DNA is TGTGCCAGCAGTTCTGGTGAGCAGTTCTTC.

This chain links TRBV6-1 with TRBJ2-7; 7 bases are a match to TRBD2. CDR1 and CDR2 from the germline V gene are MNHNS and SASEGT. V was pared by 5 bases and J by 2 bases, with 9 bases of the junction left unmatched. This CDR3 comprises 15 residues. The CDR3 is CASSPWRGSTYEQYF. CDR3 DNA: TGTGCCAGCAGTCCCTGGCGGGGGAGTACCTACGAGCAGTACTTC.

In this sample, this clonotype turned up a few times. The chain recombines TRBV20-1 with TRBJ2-3; D unclear. The V end was cut by 6 bases, the J end by 3 bases, with 16 bases between. This CDR3 has 14 amino acids. Per the germline V gene, CDR1 is DFQATT and CDR2 is SNEGSKA (reference sequence). Here the CDR3 reads CSAELIVGTDTQYF. Here the CDR3 DNA reads TGCAGTGCCGAGCTTATAGTGGGAACAGATACGCAGTATTTT.

This clonotype was seen a handful of times. This sequence joins TRBV12-3 or TRBV12-4 and TRBJ2-3; 14 bases align to TRBD2. Trimming took 7 bases from V and 0 from J; bases not matched to a gene: 12. The CDR3 runs to 19 residues. The DNA for the CDR3 is TGTGCCAGCACCCTCCCGGGACTAGCGGGAGCCTTTAGCACAGATACGCAGTATTTT. The encoded protein is CASTLPGLAGAFSTDTQYF.

This clonotype occurred a few times. The chain combines TRBV4-1 with TRBJ2-7; 9 bases line up with TRBD1. V dropped 2 bases and J dropped 6; count of bases not matched to a gene: 8. From germline, CDR1 is MGHRA and CDR2 YSYEKL. The CDR3 is made up of 15 amino acids. CDR3 DNA: TGCGCCAGCAGCCAACCGGGGACAGGGTCCCCCGAGCAGTACTTC. Translating it yields CASSQPGTGSPEQYF.

This rearrangement joins TRBV28 to TRBJ2-1, with 10 bases lining up with TRBD2. The ends lost 6 bases at V and 10 bases at J; junction bases unmatched: 9. Germline assignment: CDR1 MDHEN and CDR2 SYDVKM. The CDR3 covers 14 residues. Written as DNA, the CDR3 is TGTGCCAGCAGCTCAGCGGGAGGGGAAGGGGAGCAGTTCTTC. Its translation: CASSSAGGEGEQFF.

The chain is built from TRBV25-1 and TRBJ2-7, with 11 bases aligning to TRBD1. The CDR3 length is 15 residues. CDR1 is MGHDK and CDR2 is SYGVNS in the germline V gene. Trimming took 8 bases from V and 5 from J; bases not matched to a gene: 11. The CDR3 loop reads CASGEDRGPPHEQYF. The CDR3 DNA sequence: TGTGCCAGCGGGGAGGACAGGGGGCCCCCCCACGAGCAGTACTTC.

The chain has TRBV20-1 and TRBJ2-7; D is uncertain. Germline V gene lookup returns CDR1 DFQATT and CDR2 SNEGSKA (reference sequence). The CDR3 loop spans 12 amino acids. V was pared by 1 base and J by 3 bases, with 7 bases between. The CDR3 coding sequence is TGCAGTGCTAGAGGGGGTAACTACGAGCAGTACTTC. Translating gives CSARGGNYEQYF.

This chain joins TRBV5-1 and TRBJ1-2; D is perhaps TRBD1 (6 bases). Trimming cost V 0 bases and J 2 bases, with 17 bases left between them. Germline CDR1 is SGHRS and CDR2 is YFSETQ. The CDR3 runs to 17 residues. The CDR3 sequence is CASSLAQATGGNYGYTF. The CDR3 coding sequence is TGCGCCAGCAGCTTGGCCCAAGCGACAGGAGGCAACTATGGCTACACCTTC.

This clonotype was recorded many times. The chain has TRBV20-1 and TRBJ2-3; D is unresolved. V was cut by 3 bases and J by 0 bases, with 7 bases left in between. The germline V gene encodes CDR1 DFQATT and CDR2 SNEGSKA (reference sequence). The CDR3 consists of 13 residues. The CDR3 coding sequence is TGCAGTGCTAGTATCGGCAGCACAGATACGCAGTATTTT. Translating it yields CSASIGSTDTQYF.

CDR3 protein: CSARVDGELFF. The CDR3 nucleotides are TGCAGTGCTAGAGTGGACGGGGAGCTGTTTTTT. This chain connects TRBV20-1 to TRBJ2-2; D gene unclear. Germline V gives CDR1 DFQATT, CDR2 SNEGSKA (reference sequence). CDR3 length equals 11 residues. The germline V and J ends were trimmed by 1 base and 7 bases, with 4 bases remaining between them.

The sample holds a few counts of this clonotype. The CDR3 DNA reads TGTGCCAGCAGCCAAGGGACCTGGAGGGGCTACACCTTC. This codes for CASSQGTWRGYTF. The rearrangement joins TRBV4-2 to TRBJ1-2, with unresolved D. CDR3 length equals 13 residues. Germline loops: CDR1 LGHNA, CDR2 YNFKEQ. V was clipped by 1 base and J by 8 bases, with 11 bases between them.

The V call is TRBV4-1, the J call TRBJ2-3, with 10 bases that match TRBD2. Germline V lookup: CDR1 MGHRA, CDR2 YSYEKL. The ends lost 1 base at V and 1 base at J; junction bases unmatched: 8. The CDR3 runs to 18 residues. CDR3 coding DNA: TGCGCCAGCAGCCAAGGCCATAGCGGGAGGCCGGGCACAGATACGCAGTATTTT. This codes for CASSQGHSGRPGTDTQYF.

This clonotype has a handful of counts. The J gene is TRBJ2-2, the V gene TRBV20-1, with D unresolved. Germline lookup yields CDR1 DFQATT and CDR2 SNEGSKA (reference sequence). Trimming cost V 4 bases and J 8 bases, with 17 bases left between them. The CDR3 is 14 residues long. CDR3 region: CSATPRTWDGELFF. The CDR3 coding sequence is TGCAGTGCTACCCCCCGGACGTGGGATGGGGAGCTGTTTTTT.

This chain uses TRBV20-1 with TRBJ2-1; D unclear. The CDR3 extends over 15 amino acids. Trimming pared 0 bases from V and 4 bases from J, leaving 13 bases between. CDR1 is DFQATT and CDR2 is SNEGSKA in the germline V gene (reference sequence). The CDR3 nucleotides are TGCAGTGCTAGAGATCGTACGGTGTTATACAATGAGCAGTTCTTC. This gives the protein CSARDRTVLYNEQFF.

The chain employs TRBV11-2 and TRBJ2-1, with D uncertain. Trimming took off 0 bases at V and 13 bases at J, with 25 bases between the two ends. Per the germline V gene, CDR1 is SGHAT and CDR2 is FQNNGV. This CDR3 has 17 residues. CDR3 bases: TGTGCCAGCAGCTTAGATCGGCTAATTCTGAGGCAGGTCCGACAGTTCTTC. Its translation is CASSLDRLILRQVRQFF.

The V and J genes are TRBV27 and TRBJ1-5; D call uncertain. CDR3 length equals 15 residues. Trimming removed 2 bases from V and 0 bases from J, with 8 bases in between. Germline lookup yields CDR1 MNHEY and CDR2 SMNVEV (reference sequence). CDR3 region: CASSLGALSNQPQHF. For the CDR3, the DNA is TGTGCCAGCAGTTTAGGAGCACTTAGCAATCAGCCCCAGCATTTT.

This rearrangement joins TRBV4-1 to TRBJ2-3, with 10 bases that match TRBD2. Germline trimming cut 4 bases from V and 3 bases from J; bases unmatched to any gene: 7. The CDR3 length is 16 residues. Germline V gene sequence: CDR1 MGHRA, CDR2 YSYEKL. The CDR3 is CASSLIPSGSTDTQYF. The DNA for the CDR3 is TGCGCCAGCAGCCTAATCCCTAGCGGGAGTACAGATACGCAGTATTTT.

The chain has TRBV7-7 and TRBJ2-2; 10 nucleotides agree with TRBD2. The CDR3 loop spans 18 amino acids. Trimming removed 4 bases from V and 5 bases from J; junction bases left unmatched: 13. Germline V CDR1 and CDR2: SSHAT, FNYEAQ (reference sequence). The CDR3 sequence: CASSSRPPASGRTGELFF. For the CDR3, the DNA is TGTGCCAGCAGCTCACGCCCCCCGGCTAGCGGGAGAACCGGGGAGCTGTTTTTT.

This clonotype was seen a handful of times. The genes are TRBV7-9 and TRBJ2-1; 10 positions agree with TRBD2. The CDR3 is made up of 14 amino acids. Germline values: CDR1 SEHNR, CDR2 FQNEAQ (reference sequence). The V segment lost 6 bases and the J segment 6 bases; nucleotides outside the gene matches: 5. The DNA of the CDR3 is TGTGCCAGCAGGACTAGCGGGTCCCGCAATGAGCAGTTCTTC. This codes for CASRTSGSRNEQFF.

As for this clonotype: A clone one base away is much larger, so this may be a read error. The V call is TRBV24-1, the J call TRBJ2-2; 9 bases agree with TRBD2. After removal of 1 base from V and 9 bases from J, the junction contained 8 bases not matched to a gene. Germline V lookup: CDR1 KGHDR, CDR2 SFDVKD. The CDR3 spans 16 residues. CDR3 protein: CATSDFGTSRTWELFF. The DNA of the CDR3 is TGTGCCACCAGTGATTTCGGGACTAGCCGGACCTGGGAGCTGTTTTTT.

This clonotype was counted many times. This chain connects TRBV7-9 to TRBJ2-1, with 8 bases lining up with TRBD2. After removal of 3 bases from V and 5 bases from J, the junction contained 6 bases not matched to a gene. CDR3 length equals 15 residues. CDR1 is SEHNR, CDR2 FQNEAQ, per germline (reference sequence). The CDR3 is CASSFGGRSHNEQFF. DNA of the CDR3: TGTGCCAGCAGCTTTGGCGGGAGGTCCCACAATGAGCAGTTCTTC.

This clonotype appeared a few times. CDR3: CSARQPNTEAFF. The CDR3 DNA reads as TGCAGTGCTAGACAGCCTAACACTGAAGCTTTCTTT. The chain combines TRBV20-1 with TRBJ1-1; D is undetermined. The CDR3 runs to 12 residues. The ends were cut back, 2 bases at V and 2 bases at J, with 6 bases in the middle. CDR1 is DFQATT and CDR2 is SNEGSKA in the germline V gene (reference sequence).